Listed below are T cell receptor beta chains from one sample, sequenced in a study of T cell responses to AZD1222 COVID-19 vaccine. Assay used: immunoSEQ multiplex PCR; TCRdb lists only in-frame clones, some missing. Of 150,000 to 200,000 clones in the sample, approximately 93% are singletons; the top ten hold roughly 1%. Specimen: peripheral blood, collected on day 0 of AZD1222 vaccination. The receptors were sampled from an adult in good health. The CDR3 runs from the conserved cysteine through the conserved F or W. A D gene is named only where the DNA matches it firmly. Clone size appears in some rows only: once, few, many, or a class for an expanded clone.

j_gene: TRBJ1-5; abundance: NA; v_gene: TRBV6-7; d_gene: NA; len: 15; CDR3aa: CASSYRQVGNQPQHF; CDR3nt: TGTGCCAGCAGTTACAGACAGGTTGGCAATCAGCCCCAGCATTTT
j_gene: TRBJ2-1; abundance: NA; v_gene: TRBV5-1; d_gene: NA; len: 15; CDR3aa: CASSLGLEPYNEQFF; CDR3nt: TGCGCCAGCAGCTTAGGTCTAGAGCCCTACAATGAGCAGTTCTTC
j_gene: TRBJ1-2; abundance: NA; v_gene: TRBV12-3/TRBV12-4; d_gene: NA; len: 13; CDR3aa: CASSLAWGGGYTF; CDR3nt: TGTGCCAGCAGTTTAGCTTGGGGTGGGGGCTACACCTTC
j_gene: TRBJ1-1; abundance: NA; v_gene: TRBV4-1; d_gene: NA; len: 16; CDR3aa: CASSQRRQEKNTEAFF; CDR3nt: TGCGCCAGCAGCCAAAGAAGACAGGAAAAGAACACTGAAGCTTTCTTT
j_gene: TRBJ2-6; abundance: once; v_gene: TRBV11-3; d_gene: NA; len: 18; CDR3aa: CASSPMGYGASGANVLTF; CDR3nt: TGTGCCAGCAGCCCTATGGGGTACGGAGCCTCTGGGGCCAACGTCCTGACTTTC
j_gene: TRBJ1-5; abundance: NA; v_gene: TRBV21-1; d_gene: NA; len: 14; CDR3aa: CASSNYGGNQPQHF; CDR3nt: TGTGCCAGCAGCAACTACGGGGGCAATCAGCCCCAGCATTTT
j_gene: TRBJ2-3; abundance: NA; v_gene: TRBV11-3; d_gene: TRBD2; len: 18; CDR3aa: CASSLLAAGGPPTDTQYF; CDR3nt: TGTGCCAGCAGCTTATTGGCAGCGGGGGGACCTCCCACAGATACGCAGTATTTT
j_gene: TRBJ2-7; abundance: NA; v_gene: TRBV7-9; d_gene: TRBD1; len: 15; CDR3aa: CASSLGGQGIYEQYF; CDR3nt: TGTGCCAGCAGCTTAGGGGGACAGGGGATCTACGAGCAGTACTTC
j_gene: TRBJ1-1; abundance: NA; v_gene: TRBV19; d_gene: TRBD1; len: 16; CDR3aa: CASSTPGQGVYTEAFF; CDR3nt: TGTGCCAGTAGTACCCCGGGACAGGGGGTTTACACTGAAGCTTTCTTT
j_gene: TRBJ1-1; abundance: NA; v_gene: TRBV5-1; d_gene: NA; len: 13; CDR3aa: CASSFTENTEAFF; CDR3nt: TGCGCCAGCAGCTTTACGGAGAACACTGAAGCTTTCTTT
j_gene: TRBJ2-7; abundance: few; v_gene: TRBV18; d_gene: NA; len: 15; CDR3aa: CASSLGQGEAYEQYF; CDR3nt: TGTGCCAGCTCACTGGGTCAGGGCGAAGCCTACGAGCAGTACTTC
j_gene: TRBJ2-7; abundance: NA; v_gene: TRBV15; d_gene: NA; len: 14; CDR3aa: CATSRGGEAYEQYF; CDR3nt: TGTGCCACCAGCAGGGGGGGAGAGGCCTACGAGCAGTACTTC
j_gene: TRBJ1-2; abundance: NA; v_gene: TRBV27; d_gene: NA; len: 13; CDR3aa: CASSFSGLYGYTF; CDR3nt: TGTGCCAGCAGTTTCTCAGGGCTCTATGGCTACACCTTC
j_gene: TRBJ1-5; abundance: NA; v_gene: TRBV5-1; d_gene: TRBD1; len: 15; CDR3aa: CASSLGQGGNQPQHF; CDR3nt: TGCGCCAGCAGCTTGGGGCAGGGGGGCAATCAGCCCCAGCATTTT
j_gene: TRBJ2-1; abundance: NA; v_gene: TRBV6-5; d_gene: NA; len: 14; CDR3aa: CASSYQSPPNEQFF; CDR3nt: TGTGCCAGCAGTTACCAAAGCCCTCCCAATGAGCAGTTCTTC
j_gene: TRBJ2-7; abundance: once; v_gene: TRBV29-1; d_gene: NA; len: 14; CDR3aa: CSVAVAGAPREQYF; CDR3nt: TGCAGCGTTGCGGTTGCAGGGGCCCCGCGCGAGCAGTACTTC
j_gene: TRBJ1-4; abundance: NA; v_gene: TRBV15; d_gene: TRBD1; len: 20; CDR3aa: CATSRVFRGRGTATNEKLFF; CDR3nt: TGTGCCACCAGCAGAGTTTTTCGGGGAAGAGGGACAGCAACTAATGAAAAACTGTTTTTT
j_gene: TRBJ2-7; abundance: NA; v_gene: TRBV9; d_gene: NA; len: 13; CDR3aa: CASSPRLGGEQYF; CDR3nt: TGTGCCAGCAGCCCCCGGTTGGGTGGCGAGCAGTACTTC
j_gene: TRBJ2-1; abundance: NA; v_gene: TRBV12-3/TRBV12-4; d_gene: TRBD2; len: 12; CDR3aa: CASSFLAGEQFF; CDR3nt: TGTGCCAGCAGTTTCCTAGCGGGGGAGCAGTTCTTC
j_gene: TRBJ2-5; abundance: NA; v_gene: TRBV5-1; d_gene: TRBD2; len: 15; CDR3aa: CASSSSGTSQETQYF; CDR3nt: TGCGCCAGCAGCTCCTCCGGGACTAGTCAAGAGACCCAGTACTTC
j_gene: TRBJ1-3; abundance: once; v_gene: TRBV4-1; d_gene: TRBD1; len: 15; CDR3aa: CASSHQTGGLDTIYF; CDR3nt: TGCGCCAGCAGCCATCAAACAGGGGGCTTAGACACCATATATTTT
j_gene: TRBJ2-1; abundance: NA; v_gene: TRBV18; d_gene: NA; len: 13; CDR3aa: CASSPPGDNEQFF; CDR3nt: TGTGCCAGCTCACCACCTGGAGACAATGAGCAGTTCTTC
j_gene: TRBJ2-7; abundance: NA; v_gene: TRBV7-2; d_gene: TRBD2; len: 14; CDR3aa: CASSFQRGGHEQYF; CDR3nt: TGTGCCAGCAGCTTCCAGCGGGGGGGCCACGAGCAGTACTTC
j_gene: TRBJ2-7; abundance: NA; v_gene: TRBV2; d_gene: TRBD1; len: 13; CDR3aa: CASTGTGGLEQYF; CDR3nt: TGTGCCAGCACTGGGACAGGGGGTCTCGAGCAGTACTTC
j_gene: TRBJ2-2; abundance: NA; v_gene: TRBV2; d_gene: NA; len: 15; CDR3aa: CASSEALGFPGELFF; CDR3nt: TGTGCCAGCAGTGAAGCGCTGGGCTTTCCCGGGGAGCTGTTTTTT